This T cell receptor beta chain is from a study of cytomegalovirus exposure and HLA in healthy donors. General study findings and limits: It was confirmed in vitro that a few of the CMV-associated chains were specific for CMV antigens. Accurate prediction of most subjects' HLA-A and HLA-B alleles from TCR beta sequences was reported.

V gave up 4 bases and J gave up 0 bases; unmatched junction bases: 4. CDR3 length equals 15 residues. Germline lookup yields CDR1 SGDLS and CDR2 YYNGEE. The PCR employed 60 Vbeta primers together with 13 Jbeta primers. TCRdb's table, derived via immunoSEQ multiplex PCR, lists solely in-frame clones and lacks some. The sample yields 150,000 to 200,000 clones, around 75% seen once. Turning to this clone: The target antigen is unknown.

V and J are TRBV9 and TRBJ2-1; the match to TRBD2 covers 7 bases. The TCR was taken from a woman aged 40 to 50 in good health and CMV-seropositive. The sample consisted of PBMCs. For the CDR3, the DNA is TGTGCCAGCAGCCCCGGGGGGAGCTCCTACAATGAGCAGTTCTTC. As protein: CASSPGGSSYNEQFF.